This T cell receptor (beta chain) was sequenced for a study of regulatory T cells in long-lasting Graves disease. As for the study in general: Newly diagnosed Graves' patients took antithyroid drugs under 3 months. Findings and caveats of the study: Repertoires from persistent disease leaned toward TRBV28, TRBJ1-2 and TRBJ2-5.

The time point: newly diagnosed GD, antithyroid drugs for less than 3 months. The TCR library was made from RNA that had been extracted from PBMCs in TRIzol. Concerning this clonotype: Its specificity is not known. At one end, the junction sequence differs from germline, possibly due to a read error.

The authors built TCR beta libraries using iRepertoire HTBI primers and Arm-PCR of CDR3 regions. Using its own MiXCR run on the multiplex PCR reads, TCRdb lists one record per CDR3 protein. Of approximately 400,000 distinct CDR3 sequences listed, roughly 12% are singletons. The CDR3 covers 12 residues. Germline V lookup: CDR1 SGHTA, CDR2 FQGTGA. These data were also reused for a study on T cells in Graves' hyperthyroidism and ophthalmopathy. That study adds: TCR CDR3 underwent first-round RT-PCR with the HTBI primer set.

The rearrangement joins TRBV7-3 to TRBJ1-2; 9 bases align to TRBD1. Specimen: peripheral blood mononuclear cells (PBMCs), collected at new diagnosis, from a patient treated with antithyroid drugs. The TCR originated in a woman under 30 with Graves disease. The CDR3 DNA reads TGTGCCAGCAGCTCGGGACAGGGCCGCAAGATCTTC. The encoded protein is CASSSGQGRKIF.